This is a list of T cell receptor beta chains from one sample in a study of metastatic and nonmetastatic thyroid tumors. TCRdb re-called clones from the PCR reads using MiXCR. The sample carries tens of thousands of clones, 20% to 25% recorded once. The material sequenced was blood. These receptors all stem from a female donor with papillary thyroid cancer or a benign thyroid nodule (not recorded which). Some clones in this sample may be carry-over from other donors' samples. Each CDR3 is given with its conserved first and last residue. Each record gives: V gene, CDR3 length, J gene, clone size, D gene, CDR3 protein, CDR3 DNA. A D gene is named only where the DNA matches it firmly. A row's size may be missing; if present it is once, few, many or a size class.

>TRBV24-1|17|TRBJ2-1|few|TRBD2
CATSGPGLAGETEEQFF
TGTGCCACCAGTGGGCCGGGACTAGCGGGGGAGACCGAAGAGCAGTTCTTC
>TRBV2|11|TRBJ1-2|NA|NA
CASTQAEGYTF
TGTGCCAGCACGCAGGCGGAAGGCTACACCTTC
>TRBV2|17|TRBJ2-3|many|TRBD2
CASSRSAGPSSTDTQYF
TGTGCCAGCAGTCGATCAGCGGGACCCTCTAGCACAGATACGCAGTATTTT
>TRBV6-1|15|TRBJ1-2|many|TRBD1
CASKRQGAGFDGYTF
TGTGCCAGCAAGCGACAGGGGGCAGGCTTCGATGGCTACACCTTC
>TRBV24-1|14|TRBJ2-5|few|TRBD1
CATSFTGQQENQYF
TGTGCCACCAGCTTTACGGGACAGCAAGAGAACCAGTACTTC
>TRBV28|19|TRBJ2-5|many|TRBD1
CASSLGSAGGGIRGETQYF
TGTGCCAGCAGTTTAGGTTCGGCAGGGGGCGGTATTAGGGGAGAGACCCAGTACTTC
>TRBV6-1|11|TRBJ2-5|NA|NA
CASSPSETQYF
TGTGCCAGCAGCCCTTCGGAGACCCAGTACTTC
>TRBV2|16|TRBJ2-1|many|NA
CASRALDPVTYNEQFF
TGTGCCAGCAGGGCTTTGGACCCGGTGACCTACAATGAGCAGTTCTTC
>TRBV6-2/TRBV6-3|18|TRBJ1-5|NA|NA
CAISYEGAGRPHDQPQHF
TGTGCCATCAGTTACGAAGGGGCAGGGAGGCCCCATGATCAGCCCCAGCATTTT
>TRBV5-1|16|TRBJ2-5|many|TRBD1
CASSSGQVGLGETQYF
TGCGCCAGCAGCTCAGGACAGGTTGGGTTGGGGGAGACCCAGTACTTC